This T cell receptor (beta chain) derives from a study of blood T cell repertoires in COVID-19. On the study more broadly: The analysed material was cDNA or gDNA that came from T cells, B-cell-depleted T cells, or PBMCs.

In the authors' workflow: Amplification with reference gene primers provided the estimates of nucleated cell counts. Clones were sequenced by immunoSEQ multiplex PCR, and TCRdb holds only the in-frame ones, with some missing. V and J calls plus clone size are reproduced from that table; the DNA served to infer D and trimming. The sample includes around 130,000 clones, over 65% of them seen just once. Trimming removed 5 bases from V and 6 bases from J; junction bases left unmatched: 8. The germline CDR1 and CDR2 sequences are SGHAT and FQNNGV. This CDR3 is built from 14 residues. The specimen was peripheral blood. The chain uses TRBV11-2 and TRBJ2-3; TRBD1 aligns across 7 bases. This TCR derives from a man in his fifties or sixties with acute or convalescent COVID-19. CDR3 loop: CASSDDRVSDTQYF. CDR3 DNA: TGTGCCAGCAGCGACGACAGGGTCAGTGATACGCAGTATTTT.